This T cell receptor beta chain derives from a study of blood T cell repertoires in COVID-19. Across the study: Spain, Italy and the United States supplied samples that represented acute and convalescent COVID-19.

V lost 3 bases and J 9 bases, leaving 18 bases between the germline ends. This CDR3 is built from 14 residues. CDR1 and CDR2 from the germline V gene are KGHSH and LQKENI. Assay used: immunoSEQ multiplex PCR; TCRdb lists only in-frame clones, some missing. The table lists approximately 54,000 clones, roughly four fifths of them singletons. V usage is TRBV18 and J usage is TRBJ2-7, with D possibly being TRBD1 (5 bases). The sample consisted of peripheral blood. The sequence was collected from a woman aged 60-75 years with acute or convalescent COVID-19. DNA of the CDR3: TGTGCCAGCTCACCGGATAGCAGGGAAGTTGGGCAGTACTTC. This encodes CASSPDSREVGQYF.